This TCR beta chain was identified in a study of CD8 T cells in ankylosing spondylitis. Findings of the study overall: Previous work reported some of these motif variants in the synovial fluid and blood of reactive arthritis. Disease-linked clones were found to be CD8+ and relatively rare in peripheral blood. Among TCR beta sequences, a motif of several highly homologous variants appeared characteristic of ankylosing spondylitis blood.

This clonotype was seen many times. Its antigen is not identified. For TCR beta, libraries came from quantitative 5'-RACE with molecular barcodes. Via MiXCR, TCRdb re-called the 5' RACE reads, giving one row per CDR3 protein. The sample lists fewer than 400,000 distinct CDR3 sequences, 6.5% to 10% occurring once. This TCR was sampled from a male donor with ankylosing spondylitis. The sample comprised blood, either unsorted or a sorted T cell fraction (not recorded which).

The CDR3 here is CASSDQAGTGREQYF. The CDR3 DNA follows: TGTGCCAGCAGCGACCAAGCCGGGACAGGGAGAGAGCAGTACTTC. This chain uses TRBV9 with TRBJ2-7; 9 bases agree with TRBD1. The trim removed 3 bases at V and 7 bases at J, leaving 11 bases unmatched. Germline V gives CDR1 SGDLS, CDR2 YYNGEE. The CDR3 runs to 15 residues.